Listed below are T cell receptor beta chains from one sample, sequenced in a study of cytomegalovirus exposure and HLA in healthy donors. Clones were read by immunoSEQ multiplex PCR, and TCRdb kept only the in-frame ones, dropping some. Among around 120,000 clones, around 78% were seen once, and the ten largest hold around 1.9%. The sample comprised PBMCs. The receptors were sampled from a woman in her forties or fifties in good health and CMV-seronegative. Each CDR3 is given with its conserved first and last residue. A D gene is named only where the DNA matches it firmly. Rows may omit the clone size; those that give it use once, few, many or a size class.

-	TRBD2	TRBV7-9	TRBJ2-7	TGTGCCAGCAGCTTAGTGGGTAGCGGGAGTTACGAGCAGTACTTC	CASSLVGSGSYEQYF
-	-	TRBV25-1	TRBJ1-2	TGTGCCAGCAGTGGCTATTCATTGAACTATGGCTACACCTTC	CASSGYSLNYGYTF
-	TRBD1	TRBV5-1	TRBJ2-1	TGCGCCAGCAGCTCCGGGACAGGGGTAAATGAGCAGTTCTTC	CASSSGTGVNEQFF
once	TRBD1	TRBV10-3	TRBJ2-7	TGTGCCATCAGTTCGGGACAGGGTCTTTTTGACGAGCAGTACTTC	CAISSGQGLFDEQYF
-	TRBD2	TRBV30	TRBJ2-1	TGTGCCTGGGTCGGGAGGGCCGGCAATGAGCAGTTCTTC	CAWVGRAGNEQFF
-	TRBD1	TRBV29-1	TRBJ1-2	TGCAGCGTTGAAGCTGACAGGGTAGAGGAGGGCTACCCCTTC	CSVEADRVEEGYPF
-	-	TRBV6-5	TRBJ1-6	TGTGCCAGCAGCCCGCGCGGGGCTAATAATTCACCCCTCCACTTT	CASSPRGANNSPLHF
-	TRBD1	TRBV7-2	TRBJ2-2	TGTGCCAGCAGAGACAGGGGGAGCGGGGAGCTGTTTTTT	CASRDRGSGELFF
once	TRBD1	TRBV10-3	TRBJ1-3	TGTGCCATCAGCACAGGACAGGGGCTATCCTCTGGAAACACCATATATTTT	CAISTGQGLSSGNTIYF
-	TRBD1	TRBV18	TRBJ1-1	TGTGCCAGCTCACCAGAACAGGGGGTAACTGAAGCTTTCTTT	CASSPEQGVTEAFF
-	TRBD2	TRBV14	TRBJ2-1	TGTGCCAGCAGCCAAGGTGGACTAGCGGGAGTTGAGCAGTTCTTC	CASSQGGLAGVEQFF
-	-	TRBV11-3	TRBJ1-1	TGTGCCAGCAGCTCGGGGCTCGGGGGCACTGAAGCTTTCTTT	CASSSGLGGTEAFF
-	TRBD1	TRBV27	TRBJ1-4	TGTGCCAGCAGTCGAGCAGGGGGTACAACTAATGAAAAACTGTTTTTT	CASSRAGGTTNEKLFF
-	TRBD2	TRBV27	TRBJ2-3	TGTGCCAGCAGTTTATTAAGGGGGGGACTAGCGGCAAGCACAGATACGCAGTATTTT	CASSLLRGGLAASTDTQYF
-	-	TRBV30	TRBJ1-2	TGTGCCTGGCCCGGAGGGGCCTATGGCTACACCTTC	CAWPGGAYGYTF
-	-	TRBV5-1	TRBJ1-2	TGCGCCAGCAGCTTGGTAGGCGGCAGGGGATATGGCTACACCTTC	CASSLVGGRGYGYTF
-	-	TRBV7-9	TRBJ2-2	TGTGCCAGCAGCTCTCGGGACACCTCGAACACCGGGGAGCTGTTTTTT	CASSSRDTSNTGELFF
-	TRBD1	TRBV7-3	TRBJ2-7	TGTGCCAGCAGCGAGGGGGCCTCCTACGAGCAGTACTTC	CASSEGASYEQYF
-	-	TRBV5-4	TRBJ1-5	TGTGCCAGCAGCTTGGGGGGAGATCAGCCCCAGCATTTT	CASSLGGDQPQHF
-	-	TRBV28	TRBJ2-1	TGTGCCAGCAGTTTGACGGGGTCTGAGCAGTTCTTC	CASSLTGSEQFF
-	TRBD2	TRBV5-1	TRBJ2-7	TGCGCCAGCAGCACATCGTCTAGCGGGGGAAGGGGCGAGCAGTACTTC	CASSTSSSGGRGEQYF
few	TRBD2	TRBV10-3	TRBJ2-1	TGTGCCATCAGCGTTAGCGGGGGAGACCGTGCCAATGAGCAGTTCTTC	CAISVSGGDRANEQFF
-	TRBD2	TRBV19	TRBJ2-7	TGTGCCAGTAGTATCACCCCCCCCTTAGCGGGAGGGCCCTACGAGCAGTACTTC	CASSITPPLAGGPYEQYF
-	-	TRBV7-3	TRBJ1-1	TGTGCCAGCAGCTTAACGGCTGAGAACACTGAAGCTTTCTTT	CASSLTAENTEAFF
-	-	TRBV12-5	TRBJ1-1	TGTGCTAGTGGTTTGGGAGGGTCTACTGAAGCTTTCTTT	CASGLGGSTEAFF
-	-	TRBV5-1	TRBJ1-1	TGCGCCAGCAGCTTGGTTGGGGGGGACACTGAAGCTTTCTTT	CASSLVGGDTEAFF
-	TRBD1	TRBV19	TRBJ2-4	TGTGCCAGTAGACGACAGGGGGCGGATGGGAACATTCAGTACTTC	CASRRQGADGNIQYF
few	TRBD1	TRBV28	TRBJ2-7	TGTGCCAGCAGTTCCACAGGGGAGCTCGACGAGCAGTACTTC	CASSSTGELDEQYF
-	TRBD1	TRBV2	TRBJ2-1	TGTGCCAGCAGTGAATTGGGTAGGGTGACAGGGGGCAAAGCGGAGCGGGTACAGTTCTTC	CASSELGRVTGGKAERVQFF
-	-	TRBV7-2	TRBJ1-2	TGTGCCAGCAGCTTAGAAAGGGAGGGAGGTGGCTACACCTTC	CASSLEREGGGYTF
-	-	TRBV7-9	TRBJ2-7	TGTGCCAGCAGCTTACCCAGTACCTACGAGCAGTACTTC	CASSLPSTYEQYF
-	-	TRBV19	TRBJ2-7	TGTGCCAGTAGCGACAGTTACGAGCAGTACTTC	CASSDSYEQYF
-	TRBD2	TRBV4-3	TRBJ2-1	TGCGCCAGCAGCCAATTCCGGGGAAGCGGGGGCCCCGGGGAGCAGTTCTTC	CASSQFRGSGGPGEQFF
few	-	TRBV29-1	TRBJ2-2	TGCAGCGTTGAAGATCAGGCCCAGACAGGCCTAACCGGGGAGCTGTTTTTT	CSVEDQAQTGLTGELFF
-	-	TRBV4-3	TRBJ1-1	TGCGCCAGCAGCCAGAACCGGGGACTTGAAGCTTTCTTT	CASSQNRGLEAFF
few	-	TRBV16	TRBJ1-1	TGTGCCAGCAGCCAATCGACAGCTGAAGCTTTCTTT	CASSQSTAEAFF
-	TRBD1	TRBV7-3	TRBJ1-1	TGTGCCAGCAGCTTAGGACAGGCGAACACTGAAGCTTTCTTT	CASSLGQANTEAFF
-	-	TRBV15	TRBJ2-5	TGTGCCACCAGCAGAGATGGTGCGGCAGAGACCCAGTACTTC	CATSRDGAAETQYF
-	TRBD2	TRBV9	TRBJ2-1	TGTGCCAGCAGCGTAGTTACAGCGGGACTAGCGGGAGACAATGAGCAGTTCTTC	CASSVVTAGLAGDNEQFF
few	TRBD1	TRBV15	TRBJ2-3	TGTGCCACCAGCAGGAGTCCGGGACAGACATACGCAGATACGCAGTATTTT	CATSRSPGQTYADTQYF
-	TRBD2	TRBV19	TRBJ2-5	TGTGCCAGTGGCCATAGCGGGAGCGGGGAGGAGACCCAGTACTTC	CASGHSGSGEETQYF
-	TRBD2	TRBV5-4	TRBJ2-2	TGTGCCAGCAGCTCCCAGCGGGAGGATGGAAACGGGGAGCTGTTTTTT	CASSSQREDGNGELFF
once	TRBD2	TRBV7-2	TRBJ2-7	TGTGCCAGCAGCCGAAGTATTAGCGGGGGAGTCTACGAGCAGTACTTC	CASSRSISGGVYEQYF
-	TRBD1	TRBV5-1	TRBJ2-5	TGCGCCAGCATCCCGGGGGCCAGGGGGCAGGGGGAGACCCAGTACTTC	CASIPGARGQGETQYF
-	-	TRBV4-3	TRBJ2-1	TGCGCCAGCAGCCAAGAGACGGCGGGCTCGAAGCAGTTCTTC	CASSQETAGSKQFF